This T cell receptor beta chain was documented in a study of metastatic and nonmetastatic thyroid tumors. Study-wide results and limits: A significant increase in TCR beta diversity was reportedly seen in malignant thyroid tumors relative to benign nodules, in blood and tumor.

Per the original methods: Across clinicopathological groups, CDR3 differences served as the basis for building a distant-metastasis classifier for papillary thyroid cancer. TCRdb redid the clone calls on the PCR reads using MiXCR. The V and J calls and clone size come from TCRdb's table, not from the authors' own analysis. The table shows some 25,000 clones, with around a fifth occurring only once. The CDR3 sequence is 18 residues long. In germline, CDR1 is MDHEN, CDR2 SYDVKM. The V and J ends lost 5 bases and 8 bases respectively, with 29 bases between them. This clone occurred a few times. The target antigen is unknown. Thyroid surgery had not been preceded by any treatment in any patient.

The sample was blood. The clonotype originates from a male donor with papillary thyroid cancer or a benign thyroid nodule (not recorded which). Some clones in this sample may be carry-over from other donors' samples. The chain uses TRBV28 and TRBJ2-3, with D possibly matching TRBD2 (6 bases). This CDR3 reads CASSPQQEPAAKRATQYF. In DNA, the CDR3 is TGTGCCAGCAGTCCGCAACAGGAACCGGCCGCCAAGCGGGCTACGCAGTATTTT.